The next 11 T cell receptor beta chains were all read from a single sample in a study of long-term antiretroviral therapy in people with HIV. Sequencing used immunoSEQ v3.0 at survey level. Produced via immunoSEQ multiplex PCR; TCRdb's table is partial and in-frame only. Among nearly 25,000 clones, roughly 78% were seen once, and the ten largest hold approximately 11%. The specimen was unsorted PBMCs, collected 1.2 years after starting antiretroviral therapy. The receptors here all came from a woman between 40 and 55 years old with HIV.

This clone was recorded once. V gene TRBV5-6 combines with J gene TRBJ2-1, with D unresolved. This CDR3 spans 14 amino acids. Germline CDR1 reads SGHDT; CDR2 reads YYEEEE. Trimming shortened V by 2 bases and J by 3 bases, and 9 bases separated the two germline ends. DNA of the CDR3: TGTGCCAGCAGCTTAGGCCGGATCTACAATGAGCAGTTCTTC. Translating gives CASSLGRIYNEQFF.

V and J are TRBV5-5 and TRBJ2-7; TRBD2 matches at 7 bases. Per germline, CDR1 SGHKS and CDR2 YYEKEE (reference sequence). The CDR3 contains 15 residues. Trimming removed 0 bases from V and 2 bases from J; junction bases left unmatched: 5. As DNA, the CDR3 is TGTGCCAGCAGCTTGGTGGGGGGGGATGCCTACGAGCAGTACTTC. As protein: CASSLVGGDAYEQYF. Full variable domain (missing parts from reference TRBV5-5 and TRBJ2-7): DAGVTQSPTHLIKTRGQQVTLRCSPISGHKSVSWYQQVLGQGPQFIFQYYEKEERGRGNFPDRFSARQFPNYSSELNVNALLLGDSALYLCASSLVGGDAYEQYFGPGTRLTVT.

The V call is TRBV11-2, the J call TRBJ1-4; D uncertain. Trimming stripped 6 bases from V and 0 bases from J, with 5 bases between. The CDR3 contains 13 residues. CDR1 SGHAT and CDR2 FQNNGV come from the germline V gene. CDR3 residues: CASSPSTNEKLFF. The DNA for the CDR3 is TGTGCCAGCAGTCCATCAACTAATGAAAAACTGTTTTTT.

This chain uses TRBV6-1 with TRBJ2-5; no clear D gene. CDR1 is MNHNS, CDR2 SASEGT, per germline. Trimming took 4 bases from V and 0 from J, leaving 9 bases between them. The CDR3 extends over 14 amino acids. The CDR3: CASSGGSYQETQYF. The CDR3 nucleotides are TGTGCCAGCAGTGGTGGCAGCTACCAAGAGACCCAGTACTTC.

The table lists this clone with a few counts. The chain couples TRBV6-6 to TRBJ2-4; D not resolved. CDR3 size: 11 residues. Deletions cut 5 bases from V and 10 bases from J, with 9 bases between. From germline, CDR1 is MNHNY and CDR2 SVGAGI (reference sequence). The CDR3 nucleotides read TGTGCCAGCAGTCCCACCACAATTCAGTACTTC. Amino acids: CASSPTTIQYF.

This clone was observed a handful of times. The CDR3 is CAISDPQLLEQYF. In DNA form, the CDR3 reads TGTGCCATCAGTGACCCTCAACTGCTCGAGCAGTACTTC. V is TRBV10-3 and J is TRBJ2-7; no reliable D call. Trimming removed 3 bases at V and 6 bases at J, with 12 bases between. In germline, CDR1 is ENHRY, CDR2 SYGVKD. This CDR3 has 13 residues.

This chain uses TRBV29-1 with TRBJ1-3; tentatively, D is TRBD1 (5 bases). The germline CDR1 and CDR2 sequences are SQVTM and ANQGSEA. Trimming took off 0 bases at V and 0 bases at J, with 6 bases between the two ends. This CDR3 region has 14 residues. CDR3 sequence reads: CSVEDQGSGNTIYF. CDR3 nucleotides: TGCAGCGTTGAAGATCAGGGCTCTGGAAACACCATATATTTT.

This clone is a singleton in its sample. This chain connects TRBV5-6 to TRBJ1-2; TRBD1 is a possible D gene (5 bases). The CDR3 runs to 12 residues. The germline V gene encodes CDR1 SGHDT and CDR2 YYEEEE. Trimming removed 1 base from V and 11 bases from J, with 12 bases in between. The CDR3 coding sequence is TGTGCCAGCAGCTTGCGGGACTATTTTTACACCTTC. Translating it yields CASSLRDYFYTF.

In DNA form, the CDR3 reads TGTGCCAGCAGCCATCCGGGACAGGTATTGAACACTGAAGCTTTCTTT. It codes for CASSHPGQVLNTEAFF. The V gene is TRBV11-3, the J gene TRBJ1-1, with 8 bases aligning to TRBD1. The CDR3 length is 16 residues. Germline trimming cut 5 bases from V and 0 bases from J; bases unmatched to any gene: 8. Germline CDR1 SGHNT, CDR2 YENEEA.

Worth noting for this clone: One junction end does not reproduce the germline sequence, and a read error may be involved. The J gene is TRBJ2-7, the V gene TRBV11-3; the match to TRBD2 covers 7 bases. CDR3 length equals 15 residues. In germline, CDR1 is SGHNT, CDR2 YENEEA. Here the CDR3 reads CASNLHASGAYEQYF. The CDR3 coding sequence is TGTGCCAGCAACTTACATGCTAGCGGAGCCTACGAGCAGTACTTC.

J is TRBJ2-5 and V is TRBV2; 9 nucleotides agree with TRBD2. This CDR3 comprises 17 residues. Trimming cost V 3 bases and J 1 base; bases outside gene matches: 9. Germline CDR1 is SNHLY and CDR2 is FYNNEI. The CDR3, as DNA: TGTGCCAGCAGTGATCCGGGCGGGAGGGCGGGCCAAGAGACCCAGTACTTC. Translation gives CASSDPGGRAGQETQYF.